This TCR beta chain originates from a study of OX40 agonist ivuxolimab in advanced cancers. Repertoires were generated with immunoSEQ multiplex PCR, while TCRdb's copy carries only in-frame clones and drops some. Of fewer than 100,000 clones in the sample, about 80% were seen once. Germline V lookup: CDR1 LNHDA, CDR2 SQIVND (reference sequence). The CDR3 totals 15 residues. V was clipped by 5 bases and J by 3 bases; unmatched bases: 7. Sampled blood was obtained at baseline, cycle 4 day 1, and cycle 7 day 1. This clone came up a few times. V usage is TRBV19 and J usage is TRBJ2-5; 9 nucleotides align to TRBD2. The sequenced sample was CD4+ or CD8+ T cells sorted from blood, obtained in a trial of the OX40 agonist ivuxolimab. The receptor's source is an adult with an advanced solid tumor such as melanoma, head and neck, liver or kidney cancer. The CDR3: CASSRSGGREETQYF. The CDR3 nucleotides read TGTGCCAGTAGTCGTAGCGGGGGCAGAGAAGAGACCCAGTACTTC.